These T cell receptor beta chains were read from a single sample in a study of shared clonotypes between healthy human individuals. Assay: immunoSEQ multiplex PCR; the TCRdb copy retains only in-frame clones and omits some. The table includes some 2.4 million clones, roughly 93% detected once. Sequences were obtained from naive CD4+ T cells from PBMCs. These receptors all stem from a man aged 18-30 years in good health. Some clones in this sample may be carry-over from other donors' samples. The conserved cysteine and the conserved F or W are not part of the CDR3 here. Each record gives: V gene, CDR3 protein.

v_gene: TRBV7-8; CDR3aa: ASSVGLTRTSSYEQY
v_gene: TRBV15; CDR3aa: ATSRTVRETQY
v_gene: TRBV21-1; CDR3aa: ASSKDVGQATYQETQY
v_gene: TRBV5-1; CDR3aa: ASSLPRGSTDTQY
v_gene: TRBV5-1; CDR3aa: ASSSRRNNSPLH
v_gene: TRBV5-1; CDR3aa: ASSVQGNTGELF
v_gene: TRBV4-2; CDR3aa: ASSQTHTGGPNYGYT
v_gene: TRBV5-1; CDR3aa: ASSSGTDTQY
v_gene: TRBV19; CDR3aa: ASSSQWARDQPQH
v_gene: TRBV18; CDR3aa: ASSPETVNTEAF
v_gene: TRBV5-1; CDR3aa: ASSPGGETNYGYT
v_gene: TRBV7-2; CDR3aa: ASSYRTGDGYT
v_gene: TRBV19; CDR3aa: ASRPTLSRAGANVLT
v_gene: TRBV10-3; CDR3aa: AISEEGNYGYT
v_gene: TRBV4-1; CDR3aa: ASSQVRAGLLNTEAF
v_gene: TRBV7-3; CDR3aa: ASSSTRDSSGANVLT
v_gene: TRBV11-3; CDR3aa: ASSFYQNTEAF
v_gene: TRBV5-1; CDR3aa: ASSLLWVTGETQY
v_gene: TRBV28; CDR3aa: SIGGEVNNEQF
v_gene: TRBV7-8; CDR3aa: ASSFDRPLGTDTQY
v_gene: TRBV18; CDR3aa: ASSPDPNTEAF
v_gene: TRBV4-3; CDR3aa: ASSREYNNEQF
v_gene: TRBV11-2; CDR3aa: ASSSIGLRRF
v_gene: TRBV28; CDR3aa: ASSLARLGETEAF
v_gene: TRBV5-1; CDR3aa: ASSLALSGYEQY
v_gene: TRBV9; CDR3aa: ASSVVGASGPQETQY
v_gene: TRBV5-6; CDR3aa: ASSSDRGRRGYT
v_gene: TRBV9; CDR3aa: ASSTAKASGRAFDTQY
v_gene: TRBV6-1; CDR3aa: ASRQGAVETQY
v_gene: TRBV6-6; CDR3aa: ASSYALGTGELF
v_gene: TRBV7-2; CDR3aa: ASSLVSVGPNSPLH
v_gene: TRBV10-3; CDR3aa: AISESRAEAF
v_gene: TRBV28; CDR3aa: ASSSRLAGGETQY
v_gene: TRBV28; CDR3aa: ASSLSSYEQY
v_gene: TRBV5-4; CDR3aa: ASSLAGTSLTGELF
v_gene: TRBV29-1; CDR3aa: SVRGVLNTEAF
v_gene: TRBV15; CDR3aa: ATSRSTQVNIQY
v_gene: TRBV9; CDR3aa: ASGRAPQETQY
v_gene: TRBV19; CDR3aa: ASSRGRVLAGYT
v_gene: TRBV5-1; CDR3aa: ASSLIERYEQY
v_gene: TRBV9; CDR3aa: ASSVGSSDSYEQY
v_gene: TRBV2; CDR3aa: ASSSPPGTSTDTQY
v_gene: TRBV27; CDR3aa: ASPQEPYEQY
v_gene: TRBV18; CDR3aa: ASSLLGQADRTEAF
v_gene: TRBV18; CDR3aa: ASSPDRNSDEQY
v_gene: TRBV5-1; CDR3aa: ASSVGQDTQY
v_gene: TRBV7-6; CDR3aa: ASSAGSSGANVLT